Listed below are T cell receptor beta chains from one sample, sequenced in a study of shared clonotypes between healthy human individuals. Assay used: immunoSEQ multiplex PCR; TCRdb lists only in-frame clones, some missing. The data hold 2 million to 3 million clones, with under 95% observed a single time. Sequences were obtained from naive CD4+ T cells from PBMCs. These receptors were collected from a man aged 18 to 30 in good health. Some clones in this sample may be carry-over from other donors' samples. The CDR3 runs from the conserved cysteine through the conserved F or W. Each record gives: clone size, V gene, J gene, CDR3 length, CDR3 protein. Clone sizes are given selectively: once, few, many, or a class where the clone is expanded.

-	TRBV9	TRBJ1-3	16	CASSVEQGSSGNTIYF
-	TRBV28	TRBJ2-5	14	CATRGTGNQETQYF
-	TRBV5-4	TRBJ2-7	15	CASSPGRDSVYEQYF
-	TRBV25-1	TRBJ1-4	14	CASSESVLREKLFF
few	TRBV6-1	TRBJ2-2	16	CASSEDGGAARRELFF
-	TRBV15	TRBJ2-4	12	CATSRDRRVGYF
-	TRBV6-6	TRBJ1-2	14	CASSYDAARTGYTF
-	TRBV4-1	TRBJ2-3	15	CASSQVYYRTDTQYF
-	TRBV7-9	TRBJ2-7	13	CASSLAGIYEQYF
few	TRBV9	TRBJ1-3	14	CASSAGSSGNTIYF
-	TRBV5-1	TRBJ2-5	14	CASSLEGTGETQYF
-	TRBV28	TRBJ2-7	14	CASGTTSNAYEQYF
-	TRBV5-4	TRBJ1-2	12	CASSAYLEGYTF
-	TRBV5-1	TRBJ2-5	15	CASSHGTALQETQYF
-	TRBV28	TRBJ1-1	15	CASSPRDRPYTEAFF
-	TRBV13	TRBJ2-1	15	CASSPLDRGSSKQFF
-	TRBV28	TRBJ1-2	12	CASSLLRYGYTF
-	TRBV5-1	TRBJ1-1	15	CASSLAMGANTEAFF
-	TRBV15	TRBJ2-6	17	CATVPTEGAPGANVLTF
once	TRBV5-1	TRBJ2-3	14	CASSLEGSGDTQYF
-	TRBV5-1	TRBJ1-1	15	CASSLVSQGSTEAFF
-	TRBV19	TRBJ2-5	16	CASSLGRGVPGETQYF
-	TRBV18	TRBJ2-7	16	CASSPPAGGPLGEQYF
-	TRBV5-1	TRBJ1-5	14	CASSLGDSQSPQHF
-	TRBV28	TRBJ1-2	13	CASNNVEGRGYTF
-	TRBV4-3	TRBJ2-5	15	CASSHGQGVGETQYF
-	TRBV5-1	TRBJ1-2	15	CASSSSGGGGYGYTF
-	TRBV7-3	TRBJ2-7	14	CASRLDRSSYEQYF
once	TRBV2	TRBJ2-7	16	CASSALLTGGSYEQYF
-	TRBV28	TRBJ2-3	14	CASSQTAGTDTQYF
-	TRBV6-4	TRBJ2-6	17	CASSSSTRQSRANVLTF
once	TRBV19	TRBJ2-7	14	CASSIRLANYEQYF
-	TRBV7-2	TRBJ2-5	15	CASKSAPRGGETQYF
-	TRBV9	TRBJ2-7	14	CASSVGGHSYEQYF
-	TRBV28	TRBJ2-7	13	CASSPAYSYEQYF
-	TRBV27	TRBJ2-2	18	CASSSQAQEGYLTGELFF
-	TRBV5-1	TRBJ2-3	15	CASSSALGGTDTQYF
-	TRBV27	TRBJ1-5	14	CASSRGEGNQPQHF
-	TRBV9	TRBJ2-7	15	CASSVGLAGENEQYF
-	TRBV7-2	TRBJ2-3	14	CASSFLRGTDTQYF
-	TRBV28	TRBJ1-1	14	CASSPAGGDTEAFF
once	TRBV4-1	TRBJ2-7	14	CASSQRGVGYEQYF
-	TRBV19	TRBJ2-7	15	CASSTQDRGAYEQYF
-	TRBV5-5	TRBJ2-3	13	CASSFRGTDTQYF
-	TRBV11-2	TRBJ2-1	15	CASSSPLSSYNEQFF
-	TRBV7-8	TRBJ2-1	13	CASSQVPQGEQFF
-	TRBV7-9	TRBJ2-2	15	CASSRLAANTGELFF